These 23 T cell receptor beta chains came from one sample sequenced in a study of blood T cells in healthy people across ages. Using a J-beta primer mix together with a sample-barcoded 5' primer, a second PCR was run for 7 to 11 cycles. TCRdb analysed the 5' RACE reads with MiXCR anew, one entry per CDR3 protein. This table has some 640,000 distinct CDR3 sequences, more than 40% appearing once. Sequenced material: blood. The receptors derive from a woman aged 55-69 years in good health.

This clonotype was seen a single time. The V and J genes are TRBV15 and TRBJ2-1; 9 nucleotides align to TRBD1. Germline lookup yields CDR1 LNHNV and CDR2 YYDKDF (reference sequence). This CDR3 region has 21 residues. The ends lost 3 bases at V and 0 bases at J; junction bases unmatched: 18. The CDR3 coding sequence is TGTGCCACCAGCAGGGGAGGGCGGACAGGGGTTACGCGAGACTCCTACAATGAGCAGTTCTTC. Translating gives CATSRGGRTGVTRDSYNEQFF.

This clonotype was seen only once. The chain has TRBV9 and TRBJ2-5; 10 bases align to TRBD2. The V gene's germline CDR1 is SGDLS and CDR2 YYNGEE. The CDR3 loop spans 15 amino acids. The V segment lost 0 bases and the J segment 11 bases; nucleotides outside the gene matches: 10. CDR3 DNA sequence: TGTGCCAGCAGCGTAGTACTAGCGGGATTCAATGAGCAGTACTTC. Translation gives CASSVVLAGFNEQYF.

As concerns this clonotype: This may be a read error: a much more frequent sequence differs by one nucleotide. V usage is TRBV29-1 and J usage is TRBJ2-1; no reliable D call. Germline V lookup: CDR1 SQVTM, CDR2 ANQGSEA. V was shortened by 6 bases and J by 13 bases, with 22 bases between the two germline ends. This CDR3 contains 13 residues. The CDR3 loop reads CSVKRQFEETQFF. The CDR3 DNA reads TGCAGCGTCAAAAGACAATTTGAGGAGACCCAGTTCTTC.

This clonotype was picked up one time. The rearrangement links TRBV5-4 to TRBJ1-6; D is ambiguous. The germline gives CDR1 SGHNT, CDR2 YYREEE (reference sequence). This CDR3 comprises 14 residues. Trimming removed 0 bases from V and 4 bases from J, with 5 bases in between. The CDR3 region is CASSLVTYNSPLHF. CDR3 coding DNA: TGTGCCAGCAGCTTGGTGACTTATAATTCACCCCTCCACTTT.

A remark on this clonotype: At one boundary the junction diverges from the germline segment, which might be a read error. The CDR3 DNA reads as TGTGCCAGCCGGGGGTCCTCCGAGCAGTACTTC. It codes for CASRGSSEQYF. V is TRBV27 and J is TRBJ2-7, with a possible D match to TRBD2 (6 bases). CDR1 is MNHEY, CDR2 SMNVEV, per germline (reference sequence). The CDR3 contains 11 residues.

The rearrangement links TRBV7-3 to TRBJ1-1; 8 positions match TRBD1. Germline V gene data show CDR1 as SGHTA and CDR2 as FQGTGA. This CDR3 region has 15 residues. The trim removed 3 bases at V and 2 bases at J, leaving 5 bases unmatched. For the CDR3, the DNA is TGTGCCAGCAGCTTGGCAGGGGGCGGAAACACTGAAGCTTTCTTT. Translating it yields CASSLAGGGNTEAFF.

The table lists this clonotype with a few counts. The V call is TRBV7-9, the J call TRBJ2-7, with D hard to call. Germline CDR1 reads SEHNR; CDR2 reads FQNEAQ (reference sequence). Trimming removed 4 bases at V and 7 bases at J, with 8 bases between. The CDR3 sequence is 11 residues long. For the CDR3, the DNA is TGTGCCAGCAGCTCACAACTGGAGCAGTACTTC. It yields the protein CASSSQLEQYF.

The gene calls are TRBV29-1 and TRBJ1-1, with 11 bases that match TRBD1. The CDR3 totals 15 residues. V shed 6 bases, J shed 4 bases, and the junction held 10 bases outside the gene matches. From germline, CDR1 is SQVTM and CDR2 ANQGSEA. The CDR3 protein is CSVEPDRGQGTEAFF. DNA of the CDR3: TGCAGCGTCGAACCGGACAGGGGGCAGGGCACTGAAGCTTTCTTT.

A few counts support this clonotype. The chain couples TRBV20-1 to TRBJ2-5; 7 bases are a match to TRBD2. CDR1 and CDR2 from the germline V gene are DFQATT and SNEGSKA (reference sequence). CDR3 length: 15 residues. V lost 0 bases to trimming and J lost 5 bases; unmatched junction nucleotides: 9. CDR3 sequence (DNA): TGCAGTGCTAGAGACGGGGGAGGGCCTGTGGAGACCCAGTACTTC. It is translated as CSARDGGGPVETQYF.

The chain uses TRBV20-1 and TRBJ2-1; D not resolved. The CDR3 runs to 12 residues. From germline, CDR1 is DFQATT and CDR2 SNEGSKA (reference sequence). The chain's CDR3 is CRWDGRYNEQFF. The CDR3 bases are TGCAGGTGGGATGGGCGCTACAATGAGCAGTTCTTC.

The J gene is TRBJ2-5, the V gene TRBV5-1; D unclear. The CDR3 contains 14 residues. Germline lookup yields CDR1 SGHRS and CDR2 YFSETQ. Trimming stripped 0 bases from V and 1 base from J, with 7 bases between. Written as DNA, the CDR3 is TGCGCCAGCAGCTTGGGCAGAGTCCAAGAGACCCAGTACTTC. This encodes CASSLGRVQETQYF.

The chain employs TRBV4-1 and TRBJ1-4; 8 positions agree with TRBD1. Germline V lookup: CDR1 MGHRA, CDR2 YSYEKL. The CDR3 length is 13 residues. Unmatched junction bases numbered 2, after V lost 4 bases and J lost 7 bases. This CDR3 is CASSPGGREKLFF. The CDR3 DNA follows: TGCGCCAGCAGCCCAGGGGGCCGTGAAAAACTGTTTTTT.

Of note for this clonotype: This may come from a read error, since a much larger clone is one base off. V gene TRBV18 combines with J gene TRBJ2-1; the match to TRBD2 covers 10 bases. The germline CDR1 and CDR2 sequences are KGHSH and LQKENI. The CDR3 covers 16 residues. CDR3: CASSPPASGSLHERFF. CDR3 sequence (DNA): TGTGCCAGCTCACCACCGGCTAGCGGGAGTTTACATGAGCGGTTCTTC.

J is TRBJ2-1 and V is TRBV5-1; TRBD2 matches 10 bases. The CDR3 contains 16 residues. Trimming removed 3 bases from V and 3 bases from J; junction bases left unmatched: 6. The germline V gene has CDR1 SGHRS and CDR2 YFSETQ. CDR3 in amino acids: CASSYSGRAIYNEQFF. As DNA, the CDR3 is TGCGCCAGCAGCTACAGCGGGAGGGCCATCTACAATGAGCAGTTCTTC.

The V and J genes are TRBV27 and TRBJ2-5, with D maybe TRBD1 (5 bases). With the DNA end fitting TRBJ2-7 better, the J assignment may be wrong. The CDR3 has 13 amino acids. The germline CDR1 and CDR2 sequences are MNHEY and SMNVEV (reference sequence). CDR3 nucleotide sequence: TGTGCCAGCAGTTTACTAGGGGTCGACGAGCAGTACTTC. Translating gives CASSLLGVDEQYF.

This clonotype was detected only a few times. V is TRBV14 and J is TRBJ2-4, with D tentatively TRBD2 (5 bases). The CDR3 consists of 14 residues. V was pared by 4 bases and J by 13 bases, with 20 bases between. CDR1 is SGHDN, CDR2 FVKESK, per germline. The CDR3 bases are TGTGCCAGCAGCCCTCGAGACCCGGCAAGGGAGCAGTACTTC. This codes for CASSPRDPAREQYF.

The chain joins TRBV7-9 to TRBJ2-5; no definite D call. This CDR3 comprises 12 residues. The germline V gene has CDR1 SEHNR and CDR2 FQNEAQ (reference sequence). V lost 3 bases, J lost 4 bases, and 6 bases lay in between. This CDR3 is CASSFPGETQYF. The CDR3 nucleotides are TGTGCCAGCAGCTTCCCTGGAGAGACCCAGTACTTC.

This clonotype was counted between two and nine times. A much larger clone differs by one base, so this may be a read error. The chain carries TRBV4-2 and TRBJ2-5; D gene uncertain. CDR1 LGHNA and CDR2 YNFKEQ come from the germline V gene. This CDR3 is built from 16 residues. Between the trimmed V and J ends, which lost 4 bases and 11 bases, there was a span of 26 bases. CDR3 sequence reads: CASSPSSNGPRNEQYF. Written as DNA, the CDR3 is TGTGCCAGCAGCCCGTCCTCGAACGGACCACGCAATGAGCAGTACTTC.

The chain links TRBV20-1 to TRBJ1-1; D gene unclear. Germline lookup yields CDR1 DFQATT and CDR2 SNEGSKA (reference sequence). CDR3 length: 15 amino acids. The V end was cut by 5 bases, the J end by 0 bases, with 16 bases between. The DNA of the CDR3 is TGCAGTGCTCGCCCTGCCGCCCTCATGAACACTGAAGCTTTCTTT. Protein: CSARPAALMNTEAFF.

This clonotype was counted at least ten times. The chain joins TRBV12-3 or TRBV12-4 to TRBJ2-1, with TRBD2 identical over 9 bases. V was pared by 7 bases and J by 0 bases, with 4 bases of the junction left unmatched. CDR3 length: 15 amino acids. The CDR3 loop is CASTFSGSSYNEQFF. Here the CDR3 DNA reads TGTGCCAGCACCTTTAGCGGGAGCTCCTACAATGAGCAGTTCTTC.

This clonotype was seen more than once but under ten times. The V gene is TRBV5-1, the J gene TRBJ2-5; TRBD2 is a possible D gene (6 bases). The end of the DNA aligns better with TRBJ2-7, so the J call may be wrong. CDR1 and CDR2 (germline): SGHRS, YFSETQ. The CDR3 covers 12 residues. The CDR3 here is CASSSQGLEQYF. CDR3 DNA sequence: TGCGCCAGCAGCTCTCAGGGACTCGAGCAGTACTTC.

This clonotype came up once. The CDR3 loop reads CASSLGGRPNTEAFF. The CDR3 DNA sequence: TGTGCCAGCAGCTTGGGGGGACGGCCGAACACTGAAGCTTTCTTT. This chain uses TRBV5-6 with TRBJ1-1; weak D call: TRBD1 (5 bases). Germline loops: CDR1 SGHDT, CDR2 YYEEEE. V lost 0 bases, J lost 1 base, and 10 bases lay in between. The CDR3 consists of 15 residues.

This clonotype was detected many times. This rearrangement joins TRBV7-2 to TRBJ2-7, with D perhaps matching TRBD1 (5 bases). Trimming pared 3 bases from V and 2 bases from J, leaving 5 bases between. CDR1 is SGHTA and CDR2 is FQGNSA in the germline V gene. The CDR3 covers 12 residues. CDR3: CASSLTAYEQYF. The CDR3 nucleotides read TGTGCCAGCAGCTTGACAGCCTACGAGCAGTACTTC.